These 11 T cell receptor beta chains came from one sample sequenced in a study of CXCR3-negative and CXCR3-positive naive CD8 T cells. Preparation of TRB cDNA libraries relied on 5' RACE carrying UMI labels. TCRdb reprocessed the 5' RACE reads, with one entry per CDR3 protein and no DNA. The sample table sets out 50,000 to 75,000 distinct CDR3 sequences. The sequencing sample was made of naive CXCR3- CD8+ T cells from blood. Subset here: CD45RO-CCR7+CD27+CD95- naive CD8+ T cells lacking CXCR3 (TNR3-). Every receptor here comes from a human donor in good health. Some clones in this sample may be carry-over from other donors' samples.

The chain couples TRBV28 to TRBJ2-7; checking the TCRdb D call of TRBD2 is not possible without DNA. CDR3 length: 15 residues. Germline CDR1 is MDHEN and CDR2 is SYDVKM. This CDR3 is CASSFRGPSSYEQYF.

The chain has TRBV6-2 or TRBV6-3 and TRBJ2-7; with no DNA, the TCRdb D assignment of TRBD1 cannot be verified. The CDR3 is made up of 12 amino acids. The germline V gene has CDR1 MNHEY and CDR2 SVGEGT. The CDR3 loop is CASVGGEYEQYF.

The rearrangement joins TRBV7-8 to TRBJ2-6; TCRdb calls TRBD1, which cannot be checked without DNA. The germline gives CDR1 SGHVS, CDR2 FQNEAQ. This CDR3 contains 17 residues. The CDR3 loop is CASSLGQGGSGANVLTF. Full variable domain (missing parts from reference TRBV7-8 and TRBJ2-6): GAGVSQSPRYKVAKRGQDVALRCDPISGHVSLFWYQQALGQGPEFLTYFQNEAQLDKSGLPSDRFFAERPEGSVSTLKIQRTQQEDSAVYLCASSLGQGGSGANVLTFGAGSRLTVL.

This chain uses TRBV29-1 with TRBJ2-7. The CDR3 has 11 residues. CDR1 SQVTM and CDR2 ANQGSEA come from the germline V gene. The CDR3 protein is CSVGGSYEQYF.

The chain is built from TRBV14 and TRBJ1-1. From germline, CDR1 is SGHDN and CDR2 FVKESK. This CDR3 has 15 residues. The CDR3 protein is CASSPNTSMNTEAFF.

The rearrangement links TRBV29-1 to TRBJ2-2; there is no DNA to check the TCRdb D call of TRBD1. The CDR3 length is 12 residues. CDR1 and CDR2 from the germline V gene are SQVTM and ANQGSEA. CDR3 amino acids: CSLAGDTGELFF.

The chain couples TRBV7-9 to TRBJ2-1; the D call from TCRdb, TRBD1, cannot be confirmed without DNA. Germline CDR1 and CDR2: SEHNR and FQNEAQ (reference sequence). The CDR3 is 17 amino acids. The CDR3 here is CASRPGKTGGSEDEQFF.

The CDR3 is CASSTRDGTDTQYF. The genes are TRBV28 and TRBJ2-3; no DNA is available, so the TRBD1 call from TCRdb remains unchecked. The CDR3 spans 14 residues. CDR1 and CDR2 (germline): MDHEN, SYDVKM.

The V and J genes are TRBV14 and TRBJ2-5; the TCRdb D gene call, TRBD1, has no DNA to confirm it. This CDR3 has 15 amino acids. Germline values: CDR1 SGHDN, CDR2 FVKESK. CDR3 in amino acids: CASSQDKLTGETQYF.

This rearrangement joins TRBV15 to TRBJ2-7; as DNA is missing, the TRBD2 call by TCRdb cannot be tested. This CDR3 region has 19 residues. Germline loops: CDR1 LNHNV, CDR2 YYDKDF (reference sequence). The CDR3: CATSRDGAGTSGRYYEQYF.

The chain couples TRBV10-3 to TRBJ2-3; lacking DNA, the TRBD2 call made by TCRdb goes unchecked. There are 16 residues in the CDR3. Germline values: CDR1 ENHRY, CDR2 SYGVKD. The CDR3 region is CATLAGGPGSTDTQYF.